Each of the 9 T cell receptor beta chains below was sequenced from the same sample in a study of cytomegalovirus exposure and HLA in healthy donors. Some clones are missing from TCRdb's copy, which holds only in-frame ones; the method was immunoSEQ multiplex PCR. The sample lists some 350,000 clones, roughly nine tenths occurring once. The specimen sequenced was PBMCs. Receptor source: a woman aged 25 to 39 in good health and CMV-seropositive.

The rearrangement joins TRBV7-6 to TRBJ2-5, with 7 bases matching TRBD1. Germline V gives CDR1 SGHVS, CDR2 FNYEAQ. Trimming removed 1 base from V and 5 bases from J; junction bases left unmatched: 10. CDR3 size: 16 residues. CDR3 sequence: CASSLGVGTEMETQYF. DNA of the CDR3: TGTGCCAGCAGCTTAGGGGTAGGGACAGAGATGGAGACCCAGTACTTC.

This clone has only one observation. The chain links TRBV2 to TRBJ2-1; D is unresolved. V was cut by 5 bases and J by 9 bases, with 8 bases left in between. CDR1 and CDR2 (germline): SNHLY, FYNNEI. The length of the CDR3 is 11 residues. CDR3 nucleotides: TGTGCCAGCAGTCGTAGGGTTGAGCAGTTCTTC. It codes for CASSRRVEQFF. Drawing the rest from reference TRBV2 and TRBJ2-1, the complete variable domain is EPEVTQTPSHQVTQMGQEVILRCVPISNHLYFYWYRQILGQKVEFLVSFYNNEISEKSEIFDDQFSVERPDGSNFTLKIRSTKLEDSAMYFCASSRRVEQFFGPGTRLTVL.

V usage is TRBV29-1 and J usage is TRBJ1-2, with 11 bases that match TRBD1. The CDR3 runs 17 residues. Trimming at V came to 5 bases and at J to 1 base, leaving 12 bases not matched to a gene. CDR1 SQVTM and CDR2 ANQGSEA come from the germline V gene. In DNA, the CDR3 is TGCAGCGTTCCCAAAATGGACAGGGGGCCCATTAACTATGGCTACACCTTC. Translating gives CSVPKMDRGPINYGYTF.

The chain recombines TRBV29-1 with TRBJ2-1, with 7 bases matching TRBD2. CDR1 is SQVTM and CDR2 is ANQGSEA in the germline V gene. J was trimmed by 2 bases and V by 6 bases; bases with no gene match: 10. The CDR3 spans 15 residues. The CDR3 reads CSVVAGAETYNEQFF. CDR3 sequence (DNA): TGCAGCGTCGTGGCGGGAGCGGAAACCTACAATGAGCAGTTCTTC.

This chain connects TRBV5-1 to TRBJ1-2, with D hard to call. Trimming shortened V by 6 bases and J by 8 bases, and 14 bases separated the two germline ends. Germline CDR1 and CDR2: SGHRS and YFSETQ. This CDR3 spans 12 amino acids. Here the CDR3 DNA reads TGCGCCAGCATTAGTGGAGGTGGAGGCTACACCTTC. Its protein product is CASISGGGGYTF.

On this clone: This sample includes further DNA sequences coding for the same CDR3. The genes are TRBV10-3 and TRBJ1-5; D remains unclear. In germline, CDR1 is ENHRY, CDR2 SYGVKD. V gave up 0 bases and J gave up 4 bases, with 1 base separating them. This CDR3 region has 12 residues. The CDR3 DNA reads TGTGCCATCAGTGAGTCGAATCAGCCCCAGCATTTT. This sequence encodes CAISESNQPQHF.

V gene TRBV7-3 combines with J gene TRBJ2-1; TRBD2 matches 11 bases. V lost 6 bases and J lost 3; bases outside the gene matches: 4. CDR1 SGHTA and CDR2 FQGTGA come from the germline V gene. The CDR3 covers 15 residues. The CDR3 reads CASRLAGGNYNEQFF. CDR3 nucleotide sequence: TGTGCCAGCAGGCTAGCGGGGGGAAACTACAATGAGCAGTTCTTC.

As DNA, the CDR3 is TGTGCCAGCAGACCAAGGACCGCCGACGAGCAGTACTTC. Translating gives CASRPRTADEQYF. The rearrangement joins TRBV6-6 to TRBJ2-7; D gene ambiguous. This CDR3 has 13 residues. In germline, CDR1 is MNHNY, CDR2 SVGAGI (reference sequence). Trimming removed 6 bases from V and 5 bases from J, with 14 bases in between.

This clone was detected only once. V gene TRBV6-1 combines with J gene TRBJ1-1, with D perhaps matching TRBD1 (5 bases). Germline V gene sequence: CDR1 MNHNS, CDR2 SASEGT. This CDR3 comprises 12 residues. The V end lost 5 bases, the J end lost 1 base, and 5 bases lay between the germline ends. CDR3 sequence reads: CASSQGNTEAFF. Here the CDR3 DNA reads TGTGCCAGCAGTCAGGGGAACACTGAAGCTTTCTTT.